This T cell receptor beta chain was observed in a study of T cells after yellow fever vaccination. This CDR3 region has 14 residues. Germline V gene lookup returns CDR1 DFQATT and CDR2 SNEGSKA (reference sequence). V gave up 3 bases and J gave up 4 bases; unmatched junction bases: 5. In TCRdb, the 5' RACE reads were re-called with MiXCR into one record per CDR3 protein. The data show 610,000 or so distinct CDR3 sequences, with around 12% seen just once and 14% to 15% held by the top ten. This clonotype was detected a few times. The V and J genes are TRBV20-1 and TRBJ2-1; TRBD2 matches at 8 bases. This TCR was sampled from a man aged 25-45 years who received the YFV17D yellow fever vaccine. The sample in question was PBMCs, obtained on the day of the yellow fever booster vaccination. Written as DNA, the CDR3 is TGCAGTGCTAGTCAGCGGGAGAGTTACAATGAGCAGTTCTTC. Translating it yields CSASQRESYNEQFF.